Included here is one T cell receptor beta chain sequence, with context. Its matching antigen is unknown. The data are from a study of T-cell memory formation after mild COVID-19. Study-wide results and caveats: Of the contracting clones, CD4+ ones lay mainly in CM and EM, and CD8+ ones in EMRA.

With 6 bases clipped from V and 4 bases from J, the junction kept 8 bases outside the gene matches. The CDR3 has 15 amino acids. CDR1 is MNHEY and CDR2 is SVGAGI in the germline V gene. TCRdb reprocessed the 5' RACE reads with MiXCR, giving one entry per CDR3 protein. The sample has around 410,000 distinct CDR3 sequences, less than 25% seen once. The sequenced sample was PBMCs or a T cell subset sorted from them (not recorded which). The TCR was taken from an adult woman who had mild COVID-19 (a few samples of this study predate the infection). Cell type and time point are not known. This chain uses TRBV6-5 with TRBJ2-2; TRBD1 matches at 7 bases. CDR3 sequence (DNA): TGTGCCAGCAGGCCCACAGACAGGGCCACCGGGGAGCTGTTTTTT. It translates to CASRPTDRATGELFF.